The 19 T cell receptor beta chains below come from one sample, sequenced in a study of T cells in tumors after PD-1 blockade. Clones were read by immunoSEQ multiplex PCR, and TCRdb kept only the in-frame ones, dropping some. The data hold about 48,000 clones, with roughly 80% observed a single time. This sample comprised PBMCs, obtained before anti-PD-1 treatment. The source is a human donor with basal cell carcinoma.

CDR3 in DNA: TGTGCCTGGGAGAGTTTGAGAGATACGCAGTATTTT. Protein sequence: CAWESLRDTQYF. J is TRBJ2-3 and V is TRBV30, with D uncertain. This CDR3 has 12 amino acids. V dropped 5 bases and J dropped 5 bases, with 11 bases sitting between them. Germline V gene sequence: CDR1 GTSNPN, CDR2 SVGIG (reference sequence).

This sequence joins TRBV14 and TRBJ2-4; the D gene could be TRBD1 or TRBD2 (6 bases each). The CDR3 runs 16 residues. Germline-derived CDR1 and CDR2 are SGHDN and FVKESK. The V end lost 3 bases, the J end lost 6 bases, and 18 bases lay between the germline ends. CDR3: CASSQRGVQGRNIQYF. The CDR3 DNA sequence: TGTGCCAGCAGCCAGAGGGGGGTACAGGGCAGAAACATTCAGTACTTC.

This rearrangement joins TRBV30 to TRBJ2-7; D uncertain. This CDR3 has 12 residues. Trimming stripped 7 bases from V and 5 bases from J, with 15 bases between. Germline V gene lookup returns CDR1 GTSNPN and CDR2 SVGIG (reference sequence). The CDR3 sequence: CASELGKDEQYF. In nucleotides, the CDR3 is TGTGCCTCCGAACTGGGGAAGGACGAGCAGTACTTC.

The gene calls are TRBV19 and TRBJ2-1; perhaps TRBD1 as D (8 bases). V was pared by 2 bases and J by 7 bases, with 12 bases between. Germline V lookup: CDR1 LNHDA, CDR2 SQIVND (reference sequence). This CDR3 is 14 amino acids long. The CDR3 nucleotides read TGTGCCAGTAGTATATACAGGGGGGGTAATGAGCAGTTCTTC. Its protein product is CASSIYRGGNEQFF.

The chain uses TRBV27 and TRBJ2-6; maybe TRBD2 (5 bases). Trimming left V 10 bases short and J 0 bases short, with 13 bases between. Germline V lookup: CDR1 MNHEY, CDR2 SMNVEV (reference sequence). The CDR3 runs to 15 residues. The CDR3 region is CATERAYSGANVLTF. In DNA, the CDR3 is TGTGCCACCGAGAGGGCGTACTCTGGGGCCAACGTCCTGACTTTC.

This clone was counted once. The chain has TRBV6-6 and TRBJ2-7, with 8 bases that match TRBD2. Germline assignment: CDR1 MNHNY and CDR2 SVGAGI (reference sequence). Trimming at V came to 6 bases and at J to 2 bases, leaving 9 bases not matched to a gene. This CDR3 contains 15 residues. The CDR3 DNA reads TGTGCCAGCAGCGGACTTCCGGGAGGGACCTACGAGCAGTACTTC. Amino acid sequence: CASSGLPGGTYEQYF.

This rearrangement joins TRBV6-5 to TRBJ1-2; D uncertain. CDR3 length: 12 residues. V was clipped by 7 bases and J by 7 bases, with 13 bases between them. The germline V gene has CDR1 MNHEY and CDR2 SVGAGI. The CDR3 sequence: CASTIWGSGYTF. The CDR3 DNA reads as TGTGCCAGCACCATATGGGGTAGTGGCTACACCTTC.

The genes are TRBV5-4 and TRBJ2-7; a weak D match, TRBD1 (6 bases). Trimming took off 3 bases at V and 5 bases at J, with 6 bases between the two ends. Germline CDR1 reads SGHNT; CDR2 reads YYREEE (reference sequence). CDR3 length: 11 residues. The CDR3 spells CASSYRDEQYF. For the CDR3, the DNA is TGTGCCAGCAGCTACAGGGACGAGCAGTACTTC.

This rearrangement joins TRBV3-1 (or the pseudogene TRBV3-2) to TRBJ1-2; 8 bases map to TRBD1. This CDR3 has 15 amino acids. CDR1 LGHDT and CDR2 YNNKEL come from the germline V gene (reference sequence). Unmatched junction bases numbered 12, after V lost 6 bases and J lost 6 bases. The CDR3 coding sequence is TGTGCCAGCAGTCGACCGGGACAGGAAAGGGATGGCTACACCTTC. This codes for CASSRPGQERDGYTF.

V usage is TRBV6-5 and J usage is TRBJ2-7; D is possibly TRBD2 (7 bases). The CDR3 loop spans 13 amino acids. The V end was cut by 5 bases, the J end by 5 bases, with 13 bases between. Germline CDR1 MNHEY, CDR2 SVGAGI. CDR3 sequence (DNA): TGTGCCAGCAGTAGAGGGGGGGCGGACGAGCAGTACTTC. This encodes CASSRGGADEQYF.

The J gene is TRBJ1-1, the V gene TRBV19, with TRBD1 as a possible D gene (5 bases). V lost 6 bases to trimming and J lost 0 bases, with 14 bases between them. The CDR3 is made up of 15 amino acids. Germline V gene sequence: CDR1 LNHDA, CDR2 SQIVND (reference sequence). Written as DNA, the CDR3 is TGTGCCAGTAGATTACTCGGGGGGTTGAACACTGAAGCTTTCTTT. This codes for CASRLLGGLNTEAFF.

This clone came up a few times. J is TRBJ2-7 and V is TRBV30, with 11 bases lining up with TRBD2. Germline trimming cut 8 bases from V and 7 bases from J; bases unmatched to any gene: 13. The CDR3 covers 14 residues. Germline CDR1 and CDR2: GTSNPN and SVGIG (reference sequence). The CDR3 is CAAPDRRLAGEQYF. CDR3 DNA: TGTGCCGCGCCAGACCGTCGACTAGCGGGGGAGCAGTACTTC.

The V gene is TRBV19, the J gene TRBJ1-3; D remains ambiguous. Germline lookup yields CDR1 LNHDA and CDR2 SQIVND (reference sequence). The CDR3 extends over 15 amino acids. V was pared by 2 bases and J by 0 bases, with 8 bases between. DNA of the CDR3: TGTGCCAGTAGTATACTCGGTGACTCTGGAAACACCATATATTTT. Protein sequence: CASSILGDSGNTIYF.

This sequence joins TRBV3-1 (or the pseudogene TRBV3-2) and TRBJ2-7, with TRBD2 matching 10 bases. The V gene's germline CDR1 is LGHDT and CDR2 YNNKEL (reference sequence). The trim removed 0 bases at V and 3 bases at J, leaving 2 bases unmatched. CDR3 length equals 15 residues. The CDR3 protein is CASSQDRTSGYEQYF. CDR3 DNA sequence: TGTGCCAGCAGCCAAGATAGGACTAGCGGCTACGAGCAGTACTTC.

This sequence joins TRBV5-5 and TRBJ1-2, with 7 bases lining up with TRBD1. In germline, CDR1 is SGHKS, CDR2 YYEKEE (reference sequence). CDR3 size: 13 residues. Trimming cost V 1 base and J 4 bases; bases outside gene matches: 1. CDR3 protein: CASSLWTGYGYTF. DNA for the CDR3: TGTGCCAGCAGCTTGTGGACAGGCTATGGCTACACCTTC.

The genes are TRBV6-1 and TRBJ2-2; D not resolved. The length of the CDR3 is 14 residues. The V gene lost 2 bases and the J gene lost 6 bases, with 10 bases spanning the gap. Germline V gene lookup returns CDR1 MNHNS and CDR2 SASEGT. This CDR3 reads CASSETQFAGELFF. CDR3 DNA sequence: TGTGCCAGCAGTGAAACCCAGTTCGCCGGGGAGCTGTTTTTT.

This clone has only a few counts. Other DNA sequences in this specimen translate into the identical CDR3. This chain links TRBV9 with TRBJ2-5, with D tentatively TRBD2 (7 bases). Per the germline V gene, CDR1 is SGDLS and CDR2 is YYNGEE. CDR3 length: 16 residues. With 3 bases removed from V and 4 bases from J, the gap between germline ends came to 19 bases. The CDR3 spells CASSESWGGPGETQYF. As DNA, the CDR3 is TGTGCCAGCAGCGAATCATGGGGGGGGCCTGGAGAGACCCAGTACTTC.

The CDR3 here is CASSPGSYEQYF. The CDR3 bases are TGTGCCAGCAGTCCAGGGTCCTACGAGCAGTACTTC. The chain uses TRBV9 and TRBJ2-7; TRBD1 is a possible D gene (5 bases). Germline CDR1 reads SGDLS; CDR2 reads YYNGEE. V lost 5 bases, J lost 1 base, and 7 bases lay in between. The CDR3 sequence is 12 residues long.

This clone has a handful of counts. The chain has TRBV2 and TRBJ2-3; 10 bases align to TRBD2. Germline CDR1 and CDR2: SNHLY and FYNNEI. There are 16 residues in the CDR3. V dropped 7 bases and J dropped 1; count of bases not matched to a gene: 8. DNA of the CDR3: TGTGCCAGCAAGAGCGGGGGGGCCACAGGCACAGATACGCAGTATTTT. Its protein product is CASKSGGATGTDTQYF.